The rows below give T cell receptor beta chains drawn from one sample of a study of T cell responses to AZD1222 COVID-19 vaccine. TCRdb's copy holds only in-frame clones and misses some; the assay was immunoSEQ multiplex PCR. In the table there are about 70,000 clones, more than 75% of which are singletons. Sequencing was performed on peripheral blood, taken 28 days after the second dose of the MenACWY control vaccine. These receptors came from an adult who received the MenACWY meningococcal vaccine as a control. Both conserved end residues are part of each CDR3. A D gene is named only where the DNA matches it firmly. Size values are once, few and many counts, or a class for expanded clones, and some rows have none.

>-|TRBJ2-3|TRBV29-1|TRBD1
CSATDRGGTDTQYF
TGCAGCGCTACTGACAGGGGGGGCACAGATACGCAGTATTTT
>-|TRBJ1-4|TRBV14|-
CASSPPGSFEKLFF
TGTGCCAGCAGCCCTCCGGGGTCTTTCGAAAAACTGTTTTTT
>few|TRBJ2-7|TRBV5-4|TRBD1
CASSRIPNLRQGTYEQYF
TGTGCCAGCAGCCGAATCCCCAATTTGAGACAGGGGACCTACGAGCAGTACTTC
>once|TRBJ1-2|TRBV11-2|-
CASSAGSNYGYTF
TGTGCCAGCAGCGCAGGGAGTAACTATGGCTACACCTTC
>-|TRBJ1-2|TRBV20-1|TRBD1
CSAGQGSGYTF
TGCAGTGCTGGACAGGGTAGTGGCTACACCTTC
>-|TRBJ2-3|TRBV19|-
CASSRGSGMGTDTQYF
TGTGCCAGTAGTAGGGGTTCGGGGATGGGCACAGATACGCAGTATTTT
>-|TRBJ2-1|TRBV6-2/TRBV6-3|TRBD1
CASSFGTGAFNEQFF
TGTGCCAGCAGTTTCGGGACAGGGGCATTCAATGAGCAGTTCTTC
>-|TRBJ2-7|TRBV15|TRBD2
CATSPGDYYEQYF
TGTGCCACCAGCCCTGGGGACTACTACGAGCAGTACTTC
>-|TRBJ2-5|TRBV7-9|-
CASLATRWETQYF
TGTGCCAGCCTAGCTACGCGTTGGGAGACCCAGTACTTC
>-|TRBJ2-3|TRBV7-2|TRBD2
CASSSYRGRVDTQYF
TGTGCCAGCAGCTCCTATAGAGGGAGGGTAGATACGCAGTATTTT
>-|TRBJ1-1|TRBV6-2/TRBV6-3|-
CASSWDLNTEAFF
TGTGCCAGCAGTTGGGACTTGAACACTGAAGCTTTCTTT
>once|TRBJ2-5|TRBV11-2|TRBD1
CASSLDRPRQGARWETQYF
TGTGCCAGCAGCTTAGATAGGCCCCGCCAGGGGGCGAGGTGGGAGACCCAGTACTTC
>-|TRBJ1-4|TRBV7-2|-
CASSLERTGNSREKLFF
TGTGCCAGCAGCTTAGAGCGTACGGGGAACTCGCGTGAAAAACTGTTTTTT
>-|TRBJ1-5|TRBV19|-
CASSITFPSNQPQHF
TGTGCCAGTAGTATAACCTTCCCGAGTAATCAGCCCCAGCATTTT
>once|TRBJ2-3|TRBV30|-
CAWIPRGPRDYTDTQYF
TGTGCCTGGATCCCTCGGGGACCCCGAGACTACACAGATACGCAGTATTTT
>-|TRBJ1-2|TRBV6-6|TRBD1
CASSPQGASGYTF
TGTGCCAGCAGTCCACAGGGGGCGAGTGGCTACACCTTC
>-|TRBJ1-5|TRBV18|-
CASSLVTGPYSNQPQHF
TGTGCCAGCTCACTAGTTACAGGGCCCTATAGCAATCAGCCCCAGCATTTT
>-|TRBJ2-1|TRBV15|-
CATSSDRQVNNEQFF
TGTGCCACCAGCAGCGACAGACAGGTCAACAATGAGCAGTTCTTC
>-|TRBJ1-1|TRBV4-2|-
CASSRVRTGTDNTEAFF
TGTGCCAGCAGCCGCGTCCGCACCGGGACGGATAACACTGAAGCTTTCTTT
>-|TRBJ1-2|TRBV5-1|-
CASSLSGGDYGYTF
TGCGCCAGCAGCTTGAGCGGGGGCGACTATGGCTACACCTTC
>-|TRBJ2-7|TRBV18|-
CASSPLVGEQYF
TGTGCCAGCTCACCACTAGTAGGCGAGCAGTACTTC
>-|TRBJ1-2|TRBV18|TRBD1
CASSPGTGEPYGYTF
TGTGCCAGCTCACCCGGGACAGGCGAACCTTATGGCTACACCTTC
>-|TRBJ1-2|TRBV27|TRBD1
CASSDRGPYGYTF
TGTGCCAGCAGTGACAGGGGGCCCTATGGCTACACCTTC
>once|TRBJ2-7|TRBV5-8|-
CASSLFHEQYF
TGTGCCAGCAGCTTATTCCACGAGCAGTACTTC
>-|TRBJ1-2|TRBV21-1|-
CASSKVRTF
TGTGCCAGCAGCAAAGTGCGGACCTTC
>-|TRBJ1-1|TRBV2|TRBD1
CASSPFGTANTEAFF
TGTGCCAGCAGTCCATTCGGGACAGCGAACACTGAAGCTTTCTTT
>-|TRBJ1-4|TRBV5-1|TRBD1
CASSLQGGATNEKLFF
TGCGCCAGCAGCTTGCAGGGGGGAGCAACTAATGAAAAACTGTTTTTT
>-|TRBJ1-6|TRBV6-5|-
CASSYVLGRGNSPLHF
TGTGCCAGCAGTTACGTACTTGGCAGGGGAAATTCACCCCTCCACTTT
>-|TRBJ1-6|TRBV4-3|-
CASSQDTYIGGGSPLHF
TGCGCCAGCAGCCAAGATACCTATATCGGGGGAGGATCACCCCTCCACTTT
>-|TRBJ1-5|TRBV5-8|-
CASSLDRGGAAQPQHF
TGTGCCAGCAGCTTGGACCGAGGGGGGGCAGCTCAGCCCCAGCATTTT
>-|TRBJ2-5|TRBV7-2|-
CASSLNKRGTQYF
TGTGCCAGCAGCTTAAATAAGCGCGGGACCCAGTACTTC
>-|TRBJ2-1|TRBV5-5|-
CASSLLGGPTWNEQFF
TGTGCCAGCAGCCTTCTGGGGGGCCCTACATGGAATGAGCAGTTCTTC
>-|TRBJ2-7|TRBV19|TRBD2
CASTQGLAGTYEQYF
TGTGCCAGTACCCAAGGACTAGCGGGGACCTACGAGCAGTACTTC
>-|TRBJ1-4|TRBV5-1|TRBD1
CASSLETGINEKLFF
TGCGCCAGCAGCTTGGAGACAGGGATTAATGAAAAACTGTTTTTT
>-|TRBJ1-5|TRBV27|-
CASSPSEYSNQPQHF
TGTGCCAGCAGCCCCTCAGAATATAGCAATCAGCCCCAGCATTTT
>-|TRBJ2-2|TRBV2|-
CASKARENTGELFF
TGTGCCAGCAAGGCCAGGGAAAACACCGGGGAGCTGTTTTTT
>-|TRBJ1-2|TRBV2|-
CASSDRYARYGYTF
TGTGCCAGCAGTGATCGATACGCCCGCTATGGCTACACCTTC
>-|TRBJ1-3|TRBV18|TRBD1
CASSPGQRSSGNTIYF
TGTGCCAGCTCACCGGGACAGAGGAGCTCTGGAAACACCATATATTTT
>-|TRBJ1-5|TRBV28|-
CASRRTGLKNQPQHF
TGTGCCAGCCGTCGGACCGGGTTAAAGAATCAGCCCCAGCATTTT
>-|TRBJ1-6|TRBV5-1|-
CASSLAGTRNNSPLHF
TGCGCCAGCAGCTTGGCCGGGACACGGAATAATTCACCCCTCCACTTT
>-|TRBJ1-2|TRBV2|TRBD1
CASSAGTGHLGYTF
TGTGCCAGCAGTGCCGGGACAGGCCACCTAGGGTACACCTTC